Only a few counts were recorded for the clone carrying this TCR beta chain. Its antigen is not identified. This specimen comes from a study of a mutant IDH1 vaccine in newly diagnosed glioma. In the study overall: Radiotherapy, temozolomide, or both had been given previously, and both were given to most.

Overall study results and limits: Among all patients, vaccine-induced immune responses occurred in 85% to 95%.

Profiling relied on immunoSEQ multiplex PCR, and the TCRdb table lists in-frame clones only, not all of them. The sample carries 30,000 to 35,000 clones, roughly three fifths recorded once. Time point: week 5, during vaccination. In the vaccine, a single dose held 300 ug of the mutant IDH1 20-mer peptide, along with topical imiquimod. The TCR originated in a young woman with glioma. Sequences were derived from PBMCs, sampled from a glioma patient whose treatment included an IDH1 peptide vaccine.

The CDR3 region has the DNA TGCAGTGCTGGAGCGGGGGGCCAGTTCTTC. It yields the protein CSAGAGGQFF. The chain joins TRBV20-1 to TRBJ2-1; 9 bases map to TRBD2. From germline, CDR1 is DFQATT and CDR2 SNEGSKA (reference sequence). This CDR3 is 10 amino acids long. V was clipped by 5 bases and J by 13 bases; unmatched bases: 3.